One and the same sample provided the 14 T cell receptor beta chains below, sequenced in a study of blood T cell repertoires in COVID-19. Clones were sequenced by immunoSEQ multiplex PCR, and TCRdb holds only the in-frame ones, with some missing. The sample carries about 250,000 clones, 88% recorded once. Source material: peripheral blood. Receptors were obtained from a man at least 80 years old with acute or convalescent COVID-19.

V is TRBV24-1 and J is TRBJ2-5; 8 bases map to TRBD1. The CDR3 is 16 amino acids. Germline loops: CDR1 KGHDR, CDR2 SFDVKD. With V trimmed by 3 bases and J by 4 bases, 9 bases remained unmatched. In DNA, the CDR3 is TGTGCCACCAGTGATCCTCGGACAGGGATGGGAGAGACCCAGTACTTC. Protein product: CATSDPRTGMGETQYF.

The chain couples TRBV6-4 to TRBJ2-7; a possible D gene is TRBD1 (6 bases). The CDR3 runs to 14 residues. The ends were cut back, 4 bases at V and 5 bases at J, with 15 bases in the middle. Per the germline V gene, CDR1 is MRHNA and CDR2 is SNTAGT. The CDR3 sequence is CASSVDSQGHEQYF. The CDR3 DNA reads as TGTGCCAGCAGTGTGGACAGCCAGGGTCACGAGCAGTACTTC.

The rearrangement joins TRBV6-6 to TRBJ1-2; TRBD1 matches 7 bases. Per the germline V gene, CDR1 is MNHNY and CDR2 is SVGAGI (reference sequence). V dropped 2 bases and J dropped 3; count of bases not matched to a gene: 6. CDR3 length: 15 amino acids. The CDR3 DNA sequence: TGTGCCAGCAGTTACAACCGGGACAGCTACTATGGCTACACCTTC. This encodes CASSYNRDSYYGYTF.

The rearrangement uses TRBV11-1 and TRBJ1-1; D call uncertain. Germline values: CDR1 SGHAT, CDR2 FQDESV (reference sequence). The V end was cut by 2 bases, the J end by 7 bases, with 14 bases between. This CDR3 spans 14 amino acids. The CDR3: CASSLSIIANEAFF. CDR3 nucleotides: TGTGCCAGCAGCTTAAGTATCATAGCAAATGAAGCTTTCTTT. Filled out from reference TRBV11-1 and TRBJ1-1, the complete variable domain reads EAEVAQSPRYKITEKSQAVAFWCDPISGHATLYWYRQILGQGPELLVQFQDESVVDDSQLPKDRFSAERLKGVDSTLKIQPAELGDSAMYLCASSLSIIANEAFFGQGTRLTVV.

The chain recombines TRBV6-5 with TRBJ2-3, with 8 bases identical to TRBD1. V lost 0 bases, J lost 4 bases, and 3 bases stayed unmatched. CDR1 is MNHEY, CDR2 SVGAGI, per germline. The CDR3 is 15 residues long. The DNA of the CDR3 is TGTGCCAGCAGTTACTCATCACAGGGGGCAGATACGCAGTATTTT. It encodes CASSYSSQGADTQYF.

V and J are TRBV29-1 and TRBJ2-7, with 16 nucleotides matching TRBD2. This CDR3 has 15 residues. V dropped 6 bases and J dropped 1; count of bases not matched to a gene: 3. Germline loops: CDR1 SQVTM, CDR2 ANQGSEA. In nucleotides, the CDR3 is TGCAGCGTGCCGGGACTAGCGGGAGGGTCCTACGAGCAGTACTTC. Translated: CSVPGLAGGSYEQYF.

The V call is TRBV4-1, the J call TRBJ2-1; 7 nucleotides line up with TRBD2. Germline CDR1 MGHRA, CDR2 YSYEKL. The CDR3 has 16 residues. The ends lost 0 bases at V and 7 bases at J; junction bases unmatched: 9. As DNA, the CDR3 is TGCGCCAGCAGCCAAGACGGCAGCGGGGTCTTGAATGAGCAGTTCTTC. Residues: CASSQDGSGVLNEQFF.

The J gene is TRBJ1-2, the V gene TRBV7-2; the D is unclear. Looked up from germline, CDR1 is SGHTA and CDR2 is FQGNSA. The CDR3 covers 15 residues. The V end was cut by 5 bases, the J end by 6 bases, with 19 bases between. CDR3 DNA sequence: TGTGCCAGCAGCCCCCGGAGGGTCTTGAGGGATGGCTACACCTTC. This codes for CASSPRRVLRDGYTF.

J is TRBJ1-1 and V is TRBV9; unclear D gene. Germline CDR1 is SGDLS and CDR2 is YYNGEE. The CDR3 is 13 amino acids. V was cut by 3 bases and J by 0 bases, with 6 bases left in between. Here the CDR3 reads CASSAQVNTEAFF. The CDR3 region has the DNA TGTGCCAGCAGCGCTCAGGTGAACACTGAAGCTTTCTTT.

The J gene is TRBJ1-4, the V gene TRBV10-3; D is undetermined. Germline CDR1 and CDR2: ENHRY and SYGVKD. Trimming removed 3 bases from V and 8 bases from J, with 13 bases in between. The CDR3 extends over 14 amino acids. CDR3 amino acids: CAISEGRREEKLFF. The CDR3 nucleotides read TGTGCCATCAGTGAAGGCAGAAGGGAGGAAAAACTGTTTTTT.

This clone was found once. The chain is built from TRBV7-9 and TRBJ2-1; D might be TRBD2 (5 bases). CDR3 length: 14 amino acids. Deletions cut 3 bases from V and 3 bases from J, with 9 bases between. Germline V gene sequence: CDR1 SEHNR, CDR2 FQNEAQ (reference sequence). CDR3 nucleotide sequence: TGTGCCAGCAGCTTCAGGCGGGTCTACAATGAGCAGTTCTTC. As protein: CASSFRRVYNEQFF.

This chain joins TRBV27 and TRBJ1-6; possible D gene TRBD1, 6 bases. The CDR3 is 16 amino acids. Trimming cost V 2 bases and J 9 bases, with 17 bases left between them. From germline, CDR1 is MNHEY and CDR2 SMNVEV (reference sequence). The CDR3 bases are TGTGCCAGCAGTTTAGTGGGCAGGGGAGATAGTTCACCCCTCCACTTT. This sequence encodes CASSLVGRGDSSPLHF.

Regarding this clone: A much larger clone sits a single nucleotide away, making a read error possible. CDR3 sequence: CASSLASYGYTF. The CDR3, as DNA: TGTGCCAGCAGCTTGGCCAGCTATGGCTACACCTTC. The rearrangement uses TRBV5-6 and TRBJ1-2; D remains unclear. The CDR3 runs to 12 residues. The V gene lost 0 bases and the J gene lost 4 bases, with 4 bases spanning the gap. CDR1 and CDR2 (germline): SGHDT, YYEEEE.

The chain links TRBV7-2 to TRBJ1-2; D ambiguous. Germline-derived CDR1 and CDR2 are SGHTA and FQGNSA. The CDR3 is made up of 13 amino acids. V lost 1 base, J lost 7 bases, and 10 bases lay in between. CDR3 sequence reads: CASSLERSRGYTF. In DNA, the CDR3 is TGTGCCAGCAGCTTAGAGCGTTCGCGTGGCTACACCTTC.